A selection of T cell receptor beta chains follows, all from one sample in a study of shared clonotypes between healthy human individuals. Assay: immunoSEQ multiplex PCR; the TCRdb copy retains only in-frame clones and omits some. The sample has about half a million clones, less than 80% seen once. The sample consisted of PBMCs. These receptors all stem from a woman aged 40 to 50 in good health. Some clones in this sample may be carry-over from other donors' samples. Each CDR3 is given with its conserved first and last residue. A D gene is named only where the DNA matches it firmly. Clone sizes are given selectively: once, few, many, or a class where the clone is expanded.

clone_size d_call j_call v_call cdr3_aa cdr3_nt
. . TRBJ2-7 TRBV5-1 CASRRTYSTYEQYF TGCGCCAGCAGACGGACGTACTCGACCTACGAGCAGTACTTC
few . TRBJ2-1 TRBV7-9 CASSTTVRDEQFF TGTGCCAGCAGCACGACAGTTAGGGATGAGCAGTTCTTC
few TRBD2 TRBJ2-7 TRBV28 CAGSSGRSYEQYF TGTGCTGGGTCTAGCGGGAGGTCATACGAGCAGTACTTC
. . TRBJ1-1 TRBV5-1 CASSLGPNTEAFF TGCGCCAGCAGCTTGGGCCCTAACACTGAAGCTTTCTTT
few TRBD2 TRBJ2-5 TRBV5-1 CASSLGTSGQGYETQYF TGCGCCAGCAGCTTGGGGACTAGCGGGCAAGGGTATGAGACCCAGTACTTC
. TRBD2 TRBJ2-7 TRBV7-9 CASSLGTSGSPEQYF TGTGCCAGCAGCTTAGGGACTAGCGGGAGCCCCGAGCAGTACTTC
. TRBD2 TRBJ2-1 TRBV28 CASSPSGITYNEQFF TGTGCCAGCAGTCCTAGCGGAATAACCTACAATGAGCAGTTCTTC
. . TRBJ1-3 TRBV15 CATTASGNTIYF TGTGCCACCACCGCCTCTGGAAACACCATATATTTT
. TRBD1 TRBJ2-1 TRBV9 CASSVLHGGQGDNEQFF TGTGCCAGCAGCGTCCTCCATGGGGGACAGGGGGACAATGAGCAGTTCTTC
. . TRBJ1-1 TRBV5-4 CASSLSFLTFNTEAFF TGTGCCAGCAGCCTGAGTTTTCTCACATTCAACACTGAAGCTTTCTTT
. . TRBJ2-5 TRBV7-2 CASSSAGWGARETQYF TGTGCCAGCAGCTCCGCGGGATGGGGGGCCCGGGAGACCCAGTACTTC
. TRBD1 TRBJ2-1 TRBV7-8 CASSSTGGPSYNEQFF TGTGCCAGCAGCTCCACAGGGGGCCCCTCCTACAATGAGCAGTTCTTC
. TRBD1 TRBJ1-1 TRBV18 CASSPRTGNTEAFF TGTGCCAGCTCACCCCGGACAGGGAACACTGAAGCTTTCTTT
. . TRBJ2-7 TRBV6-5 CASIAPGLLGEQYF TGTGCCAGCATCGCCCCCGGGCTTCTGGGGGAGCAGTACTTC
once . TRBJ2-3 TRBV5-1 CASSLAGGDTQYF TGCGCCAGCAGCTTGGCCGGGGGAGATACGCAGTATTTT
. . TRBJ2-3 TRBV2 CASTQLDTQYF TGTGCCAGCACCCAACTAGATACGCAGTATTTT
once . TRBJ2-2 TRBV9 CASSAGDDGGITGELFF TGTGCCAGCAGCGCAGGGGACGACGGGGGAATCACCGGGGAGCTGTTTTTT
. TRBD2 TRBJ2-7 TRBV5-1 CASSLEGTSGYEQYF TGCGCCAGCAGCTTGGAAGGGACTAGCGGTTACGAGCAGTACTTC
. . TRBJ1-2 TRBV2 CASREMGGDYGYTF TGTGCCAGCAGGGAGATGGGGGGTGACTATGGCTACACCTTC
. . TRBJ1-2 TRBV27 CASSYGHRAFTGLNYGYTF TGTGCCAGCAGTTATGGTCACAGGGCATTCACTGGACTAAACTATGGCTACACCTTC
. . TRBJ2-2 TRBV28 CASSLGGNTGELFF TGTGCCAGCAGTTTAGGGGGGAACACCGGGGAGCTGTTTTTT
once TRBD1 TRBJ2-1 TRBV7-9 CASSLENRGGFF TGTGCCAGCAGCTTAGAGAACAGGGGCGGGTTCTTC